This T cell receptor (beta chain) was sequenced during a study of cytomegalovirus exposure and HLA in healthy donors. Study-wide findings and caveats: According to a later analysis, TCR clusters from the first cohort tended to co-occur in the 120 or so validation repertoires.

This CDR3 contains 14 residues. V gave up 0 bases and J gave up 4 bases, with 9 bases separating them. Germline V gene sequence: CDR1 LGHNA, CDR2 YSLEER. A remark on this clone: As yet, its antigen is unknown.

The approximately 120-subject validation cohort, separate from the roughly 670-subject first cohort, included the donors. Assay used: immunoSEQ multiplex PCR; TCRdb lists only in-frame clones, some missing. This table holds about 130,000 clones, roughly 87% found once. The J gene is TRBJ1-2, the V gene TRBV4-3; no clear D. The specimen sequenced was PBMCs. This TCR came from a woman younger than 35 in good health and CMV-seropositive. The CDR3 DNA reads TGCGCCAGCAGCCAAGAGGCCCAGGTCTATGGCTACACCTTC. This gives the protein CASSQEAQVYGYTF.